This T cell receptor (beta chain) is from a study of tumor and adjacent non-tumor tissue in lung cancer (dated by TCRdb to 2016 to 2019). General notes on the study: The cohort included some twelve adenocarcinoma, 2 squamous cell carcinoma and 1 small cell lung cancer patients. The study compared bulk TCRbeta repertoires between lung tumor tissue and matched distant non-tumor lung tissue from 15 lung cancer patients. A total of 95 million to 150 million productive TCRbeta reads were generated by sequencing, corresponding to an average of about 4 million reads per sample. Among the approximately 15 patients, ages ranged from roughly 31 to 85 years, around 10 were men and 5 were women, and disease was TNM stage I to III. TCRbeta CDR3 sequencing was performed on a few dozen paired specimens, with one tumor sample and one normal lung sample collected per patient. Beyond this particular receptor, the publication reports: Significantly higher TCR diversity was found in younger patients, and higher tumor TCR diversity was associated with shorter overall and disease-free survival. Tumor tissue showed significantly greater TCR diversity (inverse Simpson) than normal lung tissue (about 410 vs 180, P = 0.0075, Mann-Whitney U test). Neither the sequencing platform nor unique molecular identifiers are mentioned in the methods. The cohort had only about 14 patients, and the authors noted that larger samples and more detailed clinical data are needed. The top 100 clones accounted for a significantly larger cumulative portion of the repertoire in normal lung than in tumor tissue. Peripheral blood was not sequenced, so blood TCRbeta repertoires were not examined in the lung cancer patients of the study.

Library preparation was by multiplex PCR. The sample was run on an Illumina HiSeq 2500. Following protocols modified from ARM-PCR, the researchers constructed TCRbeta libraries through three rounds of nested PCR with primers (Table S4). PCR products of 200-500 bp were gel-excised and purified with the QIAquick gel extraction kit before sequencing. Turning to the authors' computational methods: Reads were cleaned using Trimmomatic, were merged into complete CDR3 sequences using FLASH, and were assigned to V(D)J germline segments using MiTCR. Clonal diversity was calculated as the inverse Simpson's index using VDJtools. A read counted as productive if the sequence was in-frame and lacked a premature stop codon. Using fastp trimming at Q25 and MiXCR clonotype assembly, TCRdb reanalyzed the public sequencing data and kept in-frame beta chains. A single entry per CDR3 protein holds the most common genes and DNA from its merged rows. In this record, the V and J calls reflect TCRdb's handling and not the investigators' own analysis. Within this sample are 90,000 or so distinct CDR3 sequences, with 61% of them counted one time only. The ten largest make up around 15% of the sample.

This clonotype has a handful of counts. Its target antigen remains unknown. Per-nucleotide qualities are absent, and no much larger clonotype sits a single base away. RNA was extracted from bulk unsorted tissue and checked for quality with a NanoDrop ND-1000 and an Agilent 2100. All donors had newly diagnosed lung cancer, had not received prior chemotherapy, and were admitted for thoracic surgery in China between August and November 2014. Anyone who had undergone radiotherapy or chemotherapy before, or who had another cancer at the same time, was left out of the study. Pieces of surgical tissue measuring about 1-2.1 cm3 were kept in RNAlater solution and held at -80 degrees C until needed. From the germline V gene, CDR1 is MDHEN and CDR2 is SYDVKM. Counted from cysteine to phenylalanine, this CDR3 has 17 amino acids. Solely the CDR3 DNA is kept, with 51 bases framed from the first base. V was cut back by 8 bases and J by 1 base, leaving a gap of 21 bases between them.

This TCR came from a man aged 65-85 years with non-small cell lung cancer. The V and J segments used are TRBV28 and TRBJ1-3; the D gene is not confidently resolved. Sequencing used lung tumor tissue. For the CDR3, the sequence is CASGPGRLTISGNTIYF. Read as DNA, the sequence is TGTGCCAGCGGTCCCGGACGCCTCACTATATCTGGAAACACCATATATTTT. With the rest looked up from the reference TRBV28 and TRBJ1-3 genes rather than sequenced, the full variable domain is DVKVTQSSRYLVKRTGEKVFLECVQDMDHENMFWYRQDPGLGLRLIYFSYDVKMKEKGDIPEGYSVSREKKERFSLILESASTNQTSMYLCASGPGRLTISGNTIYFGEGSWLTVV.